This T cell receptor (beta chain) was sequenced in a study of T cells in Graves' hyperthyroidism and ophthalmopathy. Amplified regions were TCR beta CDR3 sequences from RNA transcripts. The study used the HTBI primer set for a first-round RT-PCR of the TCR CDR3. TCRdb reanalysed the multiplex PCR reads using MiXCR and keeps one entry per CDR3 protein. The sample includes 750,000 to 900,000 distinct CDR3 sequences, over 35% of them seen just once. Exclusion of a patient resulted from uncontrolled infection, other autoimmune disease, pregnancy or lactation. Trimming pared 0 bases from V and 2 bases from J, leaving 2 bases between. Germline assignment: CDR1 GTSNPN and CDR2 SVGIG (reference sequence). The CDR3 extends over 13 amino acids.

The chain joins TRBV30 to TRBJ2-6; D remains unclear. The receptor was isolated from a man aged 18 to 29 with Graves' hyperthyroidism. The sequenced sample was blood. The CDR3 DNA is TGTGCCTGGAGTGTAACTGGGGCCAACGTCCTGACTTTC. It encodes CAWSVTGANVLTF. Full variable domain (rest looked up from reference TRBV30 and TRBJ2-6): SQTIHQWPATLVQPVGSPLSLECTVEGTSNPNLYWYRQAAGRGLQLLFYSVGIGQISSEVPQNLSASRPQDRQFILSSKKLLLSDSGFYLCAWSVTGANVLTFGAGSRLTVL.